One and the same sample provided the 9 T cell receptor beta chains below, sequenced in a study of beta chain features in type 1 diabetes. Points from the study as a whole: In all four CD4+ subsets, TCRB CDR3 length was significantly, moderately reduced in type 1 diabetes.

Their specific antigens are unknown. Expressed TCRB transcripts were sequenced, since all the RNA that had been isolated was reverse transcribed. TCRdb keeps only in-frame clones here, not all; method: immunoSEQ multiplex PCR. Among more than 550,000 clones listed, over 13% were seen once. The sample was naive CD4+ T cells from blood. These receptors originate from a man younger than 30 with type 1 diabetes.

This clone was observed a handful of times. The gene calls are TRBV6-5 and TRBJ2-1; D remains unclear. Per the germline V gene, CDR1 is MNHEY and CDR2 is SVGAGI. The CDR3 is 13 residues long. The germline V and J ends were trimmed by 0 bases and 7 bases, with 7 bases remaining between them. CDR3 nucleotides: TGTGCCAGCAGTTACTCGATGGTTAATGAGCAGTTCTTC. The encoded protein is CASSYSMVNEQFF.

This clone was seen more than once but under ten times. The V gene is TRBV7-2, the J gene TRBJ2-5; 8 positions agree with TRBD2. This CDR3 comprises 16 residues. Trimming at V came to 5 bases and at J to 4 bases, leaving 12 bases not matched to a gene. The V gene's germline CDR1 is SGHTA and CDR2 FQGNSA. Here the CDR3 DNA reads TGTGCCAGCAGCGGACTAGCTGGGGGGACCGGAGAGACCCAGTACTTC. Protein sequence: CASSGLAGGTGETQYF.

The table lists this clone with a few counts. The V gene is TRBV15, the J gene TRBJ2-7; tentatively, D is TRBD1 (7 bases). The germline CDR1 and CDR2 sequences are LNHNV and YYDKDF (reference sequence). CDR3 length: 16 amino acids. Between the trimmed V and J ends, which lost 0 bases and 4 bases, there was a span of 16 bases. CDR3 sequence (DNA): TGTGCCACCAGCAGAGATCGGAGGCGGGACAGATACGAGCAGTACTTC. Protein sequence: CATSRDRRRDRYEQYF.

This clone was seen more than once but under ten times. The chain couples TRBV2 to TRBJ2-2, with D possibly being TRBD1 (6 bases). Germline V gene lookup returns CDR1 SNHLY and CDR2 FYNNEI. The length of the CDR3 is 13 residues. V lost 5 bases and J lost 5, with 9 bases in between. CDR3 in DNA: TGTGCCAGCAGTTCACAGGGTACCGGGGAGCTGTTTTTT. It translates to CASSSQGTGELFF. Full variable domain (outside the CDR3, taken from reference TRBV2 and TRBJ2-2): EPEVTQTPSHQVTQMGQEVILRCVPISNHLYFYWYRQILGQKVEFLVSFYNNEISEKSEIFDDQFSVERPDGSNFTLKIRSTKLEDSAMYFCASSSQGTGELFFGEGSRLTVL.

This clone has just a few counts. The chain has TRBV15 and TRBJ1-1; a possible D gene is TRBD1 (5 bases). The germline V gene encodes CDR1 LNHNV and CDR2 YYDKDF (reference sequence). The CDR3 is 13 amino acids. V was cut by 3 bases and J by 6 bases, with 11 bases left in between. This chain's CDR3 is CATSRFGGAEAFF. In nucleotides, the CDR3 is TGTGCCACCAGCAGGTTTGGGGGAGCTGAAGCTTTCTTT.

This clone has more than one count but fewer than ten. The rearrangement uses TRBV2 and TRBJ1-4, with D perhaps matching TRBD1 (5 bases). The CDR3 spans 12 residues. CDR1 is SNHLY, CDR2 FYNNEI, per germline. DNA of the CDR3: TGTGCTTCAGGGCCAACTAATGAAAAACTGTTTTTT. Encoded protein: CASGPTNEKLFF.

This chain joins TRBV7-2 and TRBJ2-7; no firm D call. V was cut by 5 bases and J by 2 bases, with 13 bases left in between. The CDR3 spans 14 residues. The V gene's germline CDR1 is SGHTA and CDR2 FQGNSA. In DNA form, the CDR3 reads TGTGCCAGCAGCCAAGCAGTGCTGACCTACGAGCAGTACTTC. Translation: CASSQAVLTYEQYF.

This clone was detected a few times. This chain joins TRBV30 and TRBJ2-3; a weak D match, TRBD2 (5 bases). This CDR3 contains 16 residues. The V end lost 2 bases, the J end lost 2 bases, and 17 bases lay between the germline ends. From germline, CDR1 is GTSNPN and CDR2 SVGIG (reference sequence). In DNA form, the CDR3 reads TGTGCCTGGAGTCGTATCGCTAGCTCCTTCACAGATACGCAGTATTTT. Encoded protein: CAWSRIASSFTDTQYF.

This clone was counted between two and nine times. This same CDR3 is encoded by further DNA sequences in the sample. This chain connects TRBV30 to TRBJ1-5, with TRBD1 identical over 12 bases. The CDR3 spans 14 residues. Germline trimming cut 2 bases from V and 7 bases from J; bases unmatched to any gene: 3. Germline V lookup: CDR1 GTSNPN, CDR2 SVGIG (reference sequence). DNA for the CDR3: TGTGCCTGGAGTCTCGGGACAGGGGGCCAGCCCCAGCATTTT. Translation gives CAWSLGTGGQPQHF.